One T cell receptor beta chain is described in this entry. The germline CDR1 and CDR2 sequences are SGHNT and YYREEE (reference sequence). The CDR3 length is 15 residues. Trimming took off 4 bases at V and 0 bases at J, with 8 bases between the two ends. Enrolled during active infection, Seattle patients were then followed longitudinally. This entry comes from a study of blood T cell repertoires in COVID-19. Overall study context: Samples came from the United States, Italy and Spain, spanning acute and convalescent COVID-19. Nucleic acid was either cDNA or gDNA, and it came from T cells, B-cell-depleted T cells, or PBMCs.

Per the study methods: Reference gene primer amplification gave estimated nucleated cell counts. Clones were read by immunoSEQ multiplex PCR, and TCRdb kept only the in-frame ones, dropping some. The V and J calls and clone size come from that table; D and trimming were worked out from the DNA. The data show approximately 53,000 clones, with roughly 87% seen just once and around 20% held by the top ten. Specimen: peripheral blood. The TCR was taken from a woman over 75 with COVID-19, enrolled during active disease. The chain has TRBV5-4 and TRBJ2-6; D is uncertain. As DNA, the CDR3 is TGTGCCAGCAGCCCGGTGTCCTCTGGGGCCAACGTCCTGACTTTC. Its protein product is CASSPVSSGANVLTF.